The rows below give T cell receptor beta chains drawn from one sample of a study of blood T cell repertoires in COVID-19. Only in-frame clones appear in the TCRdb table, and some are missing; sequencing was by immunoSEQ multiplex PCR. The sample lists about 82,000 clones; around four fifths were seen once. The source material was peripheral blood. These TCRs come from an older man with active or convalescent COVID-19. The CDR3 runs from the conserved cysteine through the conserved F or W. Each record gives: V gene, D gene, J gene, CDR3 protein. D genes are given only for firm matches.

TRBV2	TRBD2	TRBJ2-2	CASLRREGQGELFF
TRBV5-1	TRBD1	TRBJ2-1	CASRQDRGNEQFF
TRBV5-1	TRBD1	TRBJ2-2	CASSEGPGGAGTGELFF
TRBV2	.	TRBJ2-2	CASRGGRSGFAGELFF
TRBV6-5	.	TRBJ1-4	CASRSPNEKLFF
TRBV3-1/TRBV3-2	TRBD2	TRBJ2-3	CASSQLAGASTDTQYF
TRBV28	.	TRBJ2-1	CASSLLTDLAGSYNEQFF
TRBV6-1	TRBD1	TRBJ1-2	CASSESGRGTYGYTF
TRBV28	TRBD1	TRBJ1-2	CASSSTGNYGYTF
TRBV24-1	TRBD2	TRBJ2-3	CATSGRTGLAGLITDTQYF
TRBV6-5	.	TRBJ1-1	CASSVDKLGAEAFF
TRBV24-1	.	TRBJ1-5	CATSDPGSGYSNQPQHF
TRBV3-1/TRBV3-2	TRBD1	TRBJ2-5	CASSQTGTEETQYF
TRBV2	.	TRBJ2-1	CASPRSTGSEQFF
TRBV5-1	TRBD1	TRBJ1-1	CASSPGGGNTEAFF
TRBV12-3/TRBV12-4	.	TRBJ1-3	CASSGTSGNTIYF
TRBV18	.	TRBJ1-3	CASSPAGMSGNTIYF
TRBV11-1	.	TRBJ2-1	CASSLGLPGNNEQFF
TRBV27	TRBD1	TRBJ1-6	CASSPSRTGSSYNSPLHF
TRBV5-1	TRBD2	TRBJ2-2	CASSESGANTGELFF
TRBV15	.	TRBJ1-4	CATSRGTGSRSTNEKLFF
TRBV19	TRBD1	TRBJ1-1	CASSERGRNTEAFF
TRBV19	.	TRBJ1-2	CASSQRRDYGYTF